Each of the 32 T cell receptor beta chains below was sequenced from the same sample in a study of early T cells in non-severe SARS-CoV-2 infection. A single record per CDR3 protein comes from TCRdb applying MiXCR to the 5' RACE reads. The data contain 80,000 to 95,000 distinct CDR3 sequences, 12% to 15% of them singletons. Material for sequencing was whole blood. The receptors shown here come from an adult who was a healthcare worker with PCR-confirmed SARS-CoV-2 infection or an uninfected control (not recorded which).

This clonotype turned up a few times. This chain links TRBV3-1 with TRBJ2-7, with D hard to call. Germline lookup yields CDR1 LGHDT and CDR2 YNNKEL (reference sequence). This CDR3 has 14 amino acids. With 0 bases removed from V and 2 bases from J, the gap between germline ends came to 8 bases. The CDR3 reads CASSQDAVTYEQYF. In DNA, the CDR3 is TGTGCCAGCAGCCAAGATGCAGTTACCTACGAGCAGTACTTC.

This chain links TRBV6-2 or TRBV6-3 with TRBJ1-1, with TRBD1 matching 8 bases. This CDR3 is built from 15 residues. The junction had 5 bases not matched to a gene; V was cut back by 2 bases and J by 3 bases. The germline CDR1 and CDR2 sequences are MNHEY and SVGEGT. DNA of the CDR3: TGTGCCAGCAGTTACACCGCGACAGGGGACACTGAAGCTTTCTTT. This gives the protein CASSYTATGDTEAFF.

This clonotype was seen a few times. The chain employs TRBV25-1 and TRBJ2-6, with D perhaps TRBD1 (6 bases). Trimming left V 10 bases short and J 2 bases short, with 18 bases between. The CDR3 loop spans 16 amino acids. Germline values: CDR1 MGHDK, CDR2 SYGVNS. The CDR3 coding sequence is TGTGCCACCCTGGGGCAGGGGCATCCTGGGGCCAACGTCCTGACTTTC. This codes for CATLGQGHPGANVLTF.

This clonotype turned up a few times. This chain links TRBV7-2 with TRBJ1-6; D is ambiguous. V lost 5 bases to trimming and J lost 8 bases, with 16 bases between them. This CDR3 has 15 amino acids. CDR1 and CDR2 from the germline V gene are SGHTA and FQGNSA. The CDR3 DNA follows: TGTGCCAGCAGCGTAGACCCCGCACGGGATTCACCCCTCCACTTT. Amino acids: CASSVDPARDSPLHF. Drawing the rest from reference TRBV7-2 and TRBJ1-6, the complete variable domain is GAGVSQSPSNKVTEKGKDVELRCDPISGHTALYWYRQSLGQGLEFLIYFQGNSAPDKSGLPSDRFSAERTGGSVSTLTIQRTQQEDSAVYLCASSVDPARDSPLHFGNGTRLTVT.

Here the CDR3 DNA reads TGCAGTGCTAGAGATCAGAACAACGAACTTTACAATGAGCAGTTCTTC. This encodes CSARDQNNELYNEQFF. This chain links TRBV20-1 with TRBJ2-1; D ambiguous. The CDR3 loop spans 16 amino acids. The germline CDR1 and CDR2 sequences are DFQATT and SNEGSKA (reference sequence). The V end was cut by 0 bases, the J end by 4 bases, with 16 bases between.

This clonotype was seen only a few times. The V and J genes are TRBV11-1 and TRBJ2-2, with unresolved D. The CDR3 loop spans 12 amino acids. The ends were cut back, 2 bases at V and 4 bases at J, with 2 bases in the middle. The germline V gene encodes CDR1 SGHAT and CDR2 FQDESV (reference sequence). In nucleotides, the CDR3 is TGTGCCAGCAGCTTACCCACCGGGGAGCTGTTTTTT. Protein product: CASSLPTGELFF.

This clonotype has just a few counts. V is TRBV3-1 and J is TRBJ2-4; D not certain. The CDR3 sequence is 12 residues long. Germline V gene lookup returns CDR1 LGHDT and CDR2 YNNKEL (reference sequence). The V end was cut by 0 bases, the J end by 8 bases, with 5 bases between. CDR3 nucleotides: TGTGCCAGCAGCCAAGATTACGACATTCAGTACTTC. Its protein is CASSQDYDIQYF.

This clonotype showed up many times. The chain is built from TRBV12-3 or TRBV12-4 and TRBJ1-6; D is perhaps TRBD1 (5 bases). Between the trimmed V and J ends, which lost 3 bases and 10 bases, there was a span of 13 bases. This CDR3 has 14 amino acids. This CDR3 reads CASSFTGEVSPLHF. CDR3 bases: TGTGCCAGCAGTTTCACGGGGGAAGTCTCACCCCTCCACTTT.

The chain couples TRBV7-8 to TRBJ2-7; D is unclear. The CDR3 is made up of 12 amino acids. Germline V gene lookup returns CDR1 SGHVS and CDR2 FQNEAQ. V gave up 5 bases and J gave up 12 bases, with 17 bases separating them. The CDR3 spells CASSPPEAPGYF. CDR3 DNA sequence: TGTGCCAGCAGCCCCCCTGAGGCCCCGGGGTACTTC.

The CDR3 DNA sequence: TGTGCCAGCAAAGGTTATACCAGCTCCTACGAGCAGTACTTC. Its translation: CASKGYTSSYEQYF. This sequence joins TRBV27 and TRBJ2-7, with no clear D. V lost 7 bases and J 0 bases, leaving 13 bases between the germline ends. This CDR3 has 14 amino acids. The germline gives CDR1 MNHEY, CDR2 SMNVEV (reference sequence).

This clonotype was picked up a small number of times. The chain uses TRBV9 and TRBJ2-7; D remains ambiguous. V was shortened by 4 bases and J by 0 bases, with 14 bases between the two germline ends. The V gene's germline CDR1 is SGDLS and CDR2 YYNGEE. The CDR3 spans 15 residues. This CDR3 is CASSPRVASSYEQYF. The CDR3 nucleotides read TGTGCCAGCAGCCCCCGCGTAGCTAGCTCCTACGAGCAGTACTTC.

This rearrangement joins TRBV7-3 to TRBJ1-6; D gene unclear. Germline V gene lookup returns CDR1 SGHTA and CDR2 FQGTGA. Trimming left V 2 bases short and J 9 bases short, with 5 bases between. The CDR3 is 12 amino acids. DNA for the CDR3: TGTGCCAGCAGCTTAGATGGTTCACCCCTCCACTTT. This encodes CASSLDGSPLHF.

This clonotype was picked up many times. The chain uses TRBV11-2 and TRBJ2-7, with D possibly matching TRBD1 (6 bases). Germline loops: CDR1 SGHAT, CDR2 FQNNGV. Deletions cut 5 bases from V and 0 bases from J, with 11 bases between. The CDR3 contains 14 residues. CDR3 DNA sequence: TGTGCCAGCAGCCCCGGGACACGCTCCTACGAGCAGTACTTC. Translating it yields CASSPGTRSYEQYF.

V and J are TRBV7-2 and TRBJ2-3; D not certain. Germline CDR1 is SGHTA and CDR2 is FQGNSA. The CDR3 has 12 amino acids. V was shortened by 5 bases and J by 7 bases, with 10 bases between the two germline ends. CDR3 sequence (DNA): TGTGCCAGCAGCCCGACTGGTTATACGCAGTATTTT. Translation: CASSPTGYTQYF.

There are many counts of this clonotype. The chain employs TRBV28 and TRBJ1-6; 8 bases align to TRBD1. The trim removed 7 bases at V and 9 bases at J, leaving 8 bases unmatched. The CDR3 consists of 14 residues. In germline, CDR1 is MDHEN, CDR2 SYDVKM. CDR3 nucleotide sequence: TGTGCCAGCAACGTAGGACAGGGAGGTTCACCCCTCCACTTT. This encodes CASNVGQGGSPLHF. The entire variable domain, with the rest obtained from reference TRBV28 and TRBJ1-6, is as follows: DVKVTQSSRYLVKRTGEKVFLECVQDMDHENMFWYRQDPGLGLRLIYFSYDVKMKEKGDIPEGYSVSREKKERFSLILESASTNQTSMYLCASNVGQGGSPLHFGNGTRLTVT.

The rearrangement joins TRBV29-1 to TRBJ2-2; no clear D gene. Germline-derived CDR1 and CDR2 are SQVTM and ANQGSEA. Trimming stripped 5 bases from V and 3 bases from J, with 7 bases between. This CDR3 has 12 residues. CDR3 protein: CSVPRDTGELFF. The CDR3 DNA reads as TGCAGCGTTCCTAGGGACACCGGGGAGCTGTTTTTT.

This clonotype appeared a few times. The chain joins TRBV6-2 or TRBV6-3 to TRBJ1-5, with D maybe TRBD1 (6 bases). CDR3 length: 14 residues. V was cut by 6 bases and J by 3 bases, with 12 bases left in between. CDR1 and CDR2 (germline): MNHEY, SVGEGT. CDR3 sequence: CASRGGGFNQPQHF. CDR3 DNA: TGTGCCAGCAGAGGAGGGGGATTCAATCAGCCCCAGCATTTT.

This clonotype was recorded once. This chain uses TRBV6-5 with TRBJ2-7; D possibly corresponds to TRBD1 (5 bases). V was shortened by 2 bases and J by 3 bases, with 8 bases between the two germline ends. The CDR3 is 13 residues long. Germline V gene lookup returns CDR1 MNHEY and CDR2 SVGAGI. The chain's CDR3 is CASSYARDYEQYF. The CDR3, as DNA: TGTGCCAGCAGTTACGCCAGGGACTACGAGCAGTACTTC.

The table lists this clonotype with a few counts. This chain connects TRBV7-2 to TRBJ1-1; 8 bases match TRBD1. Germline V CDR1 and CDR2: SGHTA, FQGNSA. The CDR3 has 15 residues. V gave up 4 bases and J gave up 2 bases; unmatched junction bases: 6. DNA of the CDR3: TGTGCCAGCAGCTCGAAGACAGGGGTCAACACTGAAGCTTTCTTT. It translates to CASSSKTGVNTEAFF.

The rearrangement joins TRBV7-2 to TRBJ2-3; D is unclear. The germline gives CDR1 SGHTA, CDR2 FQGNSA. V gave up 4 bases and J gave up 8 bases, with 13 bases separating them. The CDR3 length is 13 residues. This CDR3 reads CASSSSTSGTQYF. DNA for the CDR3: TGTGCCAGCAGCTCATCGACATCGGGTACGCAGTATTTT.

This clonotype was seen only a few times. The chain carries TRBV27 and TRBJ2-7, with 11 positions matching TRBD2. The ends lost 4 bases at V and 2 bases at J; junction bases unmatched: 4. Per the germline V gene, CDR1 is MNHEY and CDR2 is SMNVEV (reference sequence). The CDR3 has 15 amino acids. The CDR3 sequence is CASSSSGGKPYEQYF. For the CDR3, the DNA is TGTGCCAGCAGTTCTAGCGGGGGGAAACCCTACGAGCAGTACTTC.

This clonotype was counted only a few times. V is TRBV13 and J is TRBJ2-7; either TRBD1 or TRBD2 may fit D (5 bases each). Looked up from germline, CDR1 is PRHDT and CDR2 is FYEKMQ (reference sequence). V lost 5 bases to trimming and J lost 0 bases, with 17 bases between them. The CDR3 loop spans 16 amino acids. This CDR3 reads CASSPPGTESSYEQYF. In nucleotides, the CDR3 is TGTGCCAGCAGCCCTCCCGGGACGGAGAGCTCCTACGAGCAGTACTTC.

In its sample, this clonotype was seen a few times. This sequence joins TRBV5-1 and TRBJ2-3; 7 bases match TRBD2. With 3 bases clipped from V and 0 bases from J, the junction kept 10 bases outside the gene matches. Looked up from germline, CDR1 is SGHRS and CDR2 is YFSETQ. The CDR3 is made up of 17 amino acids. CDR3 loop: CASSSTRDYPSTDTQYF. In DNA form, the CDR3 reads TGCGCCAGCAGCTCAACGCGGGACTACCCTAGCACAGATACGCAGTATTTT.

This chain's CDR3 is CSVEKVKNTEAFF. The CDR3, as DNA: TGCAGCGTTGAAAAGGTGAAGAACACTGAAGCTTTCTTT. V is TRBV29-1 and J is TRBJ1-1; no clear D. The CDR3 sequence is 13 residues long. The V end was cut by 2 bases, the J end by 1 base, with 8 bases between. Germline CDR1 and CDR2: SQVTM and ANQGSEA.

V and J are TRBV28 and TRBJ1-1, with D tentatively TRBD1 (6 bases). The germline V and J ends were trimmed by 7 bases and 6 bases, with 12 bases remaining between them. Germline assignment: CDR1 MDHEN and CDR2 SYDVKM. The CDR3 is 12 residues long. CDR3 nucleotide sequence: TGTGCCAGCACAGGGGTGGGGGCTGAAGCTTTCTTT. As protein: CASTGVGAEAFF.

A few counts support this clonotype. The CDR3, as DNA: TGTGCCAGCAGCTTCTCTGAGAACATGGGAAACACCATATATTTT. Encoded protein: CASSFSENMGNTIYF. The chain employs TRBV7-3 and TRBJ1-3; D is unclear. The CDR3 is 15 residues long. Looked up from germline, CDR1 is SGHTA and CDR2 is FQGTGA. Trimming left V 3 bases short and J 4 bases short, with 13 bases between.

This clonotype showed up just a few times. The rearrangement links TRBV7-2 to TRBJ2-2, with D perhaps TRBD2 (5 bases). CDR1 and CDR2 (germline): SGHTA, FQGNSA. The CDR3 has 15 amino acids. Trimming left V 2 bases short and J 4 bases short, with 11 bases between. For the CDR3, the DNA is TGTGCCAGCAGCTTACGGGGTTGGGGCACCGGGGAGCTGTTTTTT. Translating it yields CASSLRGWGTGELFF.

Concerning this clonotype itself: Being one base from a much bigger clone, this may be a read error. The chain employs TRBV7-2 and TRBJ2-2; TRBD1 agrees at 7 bases. Germline CDR1 reads SGHTA; CDR2 reads FQGNSA. V gave up 4 bases and J gave up 2 bases; unmatched junction bases: 4. This CDR3 has 15 residues. In DNA, the CDR3 is TGTGCCAGCAGCTCCCGGGACAGAAACACCGGGGAGCTGTTTTTT. As protein: CASSSRDRNTGELFF. The full variable domain, rest sourced from reference TRBV7-2 and TRBJ2-2, is GAGVSQSPSNKVTEKGKDVELRCDPISGHTALYWYRQSLGQGLEFLIYFQGNSAPDKSGLPSDRFSAERTGGSVSTLTIQRTQQEDSAVYLCASSSRDRNTGELFFGEGSRLTVL.

This clonotype was counted between two and nine times. At one end, the junction sequence differs from germline, possibly due to a read error. This chain connects TRBV7-2 to TRBJ1-3; D remains ambiguous. The CDR3 is 14 amino acids. Looked up from germline, CDR1 is SGHTA and CDR2 is FQGNSA. For the CDR3, the DNA is TGTGCCAGCAGCTTAGGCAGCTCTGAAAACACCATATATTTT. This gives the protein CASSLGSSENTIYF.

This clonotype appeared many times. CDR3 sequence (DNA): TGTGCCAGCAGCCAAGATGGTCAGGCTGCGGGTGAAAAACTGTTTTTT. This encodes CASSQDGQAAGEKLFF. V is TRBV4-2 and J is TRBJ1-4; the D is unclear. Germline V CDR1 and CDR2: LGHNA, YNFKEQ. V gave up 0 bases and J gave up 7 bases, with 15 bases separating them. The CDR3 totals 16 residues.

This clonotype came up many times. V usage is TRBV6-2 or TRBV6-3 and J usage is TRBJ2-1; D not certain. Between the trimmed V and J ends, which lost 5 bases and 4 bases, there was a span of 12 bases. This CDR3 is built from 14 residues. Germline lookup yields CDR1 MNHEY and CDR2 SVGEGT. CDR3 sequence: CASSPDGSYNEQFF. The DNA for the CDR3 is TGTGCCAGCAGTCCGGACGGATCTTACAATGAGCAGTTCTTC.

This clonotype was detected a few times. The chain links TRBV27 to TRBJ1-3; D is unclear. CDR3 length equals 13 residues. The germline V gene has CDR1 MNHEY and CDR2 SMNVEV (reference sequence). Trimming removed 0 bases at V and 3 bases at J, with 3 bases between. The CDR3 coding sequence is TGTGCCAGCAGTTTATCTTTTGGAAACACCATATATTTT. Translating gives CASSLSFGNTIYF.